This TCR beta chain is from a study of blood T cell repertoires in COVID-19. Deletions cut 1 base from V and 2 bases from J, with 11 bases between. Per germline, CDR1 SGHTA and CDR2 FQGNSA. CDR3 length: 15 residues. Assay: immunoSEQ multiplex PCR; the TCRdb copy retains only in-frame clones and omits some. In the table there are about 160,000 clones, 75% to 90% of which are singletons. The material sequenced was peripheral blood. This rearrangement joins TRBV7-2 to TRBJ2-5, with D maybe TRBD1 (6 bases). This sequence originates from a woman older than 75 with active or convalescent COVID-19. CDR3 DNA: TGTGCCAGCAGCTTAGTTTTAGGGGGACAAGAGACCCAGTACTTC. It is translated as CASSLVLGGQETQYF.